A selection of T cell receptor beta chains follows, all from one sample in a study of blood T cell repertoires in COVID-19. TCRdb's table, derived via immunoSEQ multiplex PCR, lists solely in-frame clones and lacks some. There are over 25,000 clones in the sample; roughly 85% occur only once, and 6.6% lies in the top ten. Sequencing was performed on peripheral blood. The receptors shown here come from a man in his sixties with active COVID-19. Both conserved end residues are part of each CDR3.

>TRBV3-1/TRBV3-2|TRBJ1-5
CASSQDMPGASQPQHF
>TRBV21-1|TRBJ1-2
CASSKALLIGTLNYGYTF
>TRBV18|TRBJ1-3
CASSPLGTGPFSGNTIYF
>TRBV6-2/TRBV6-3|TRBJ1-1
CASSPVAVVNTEAFF
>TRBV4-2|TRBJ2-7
CASSQSAQAGTSFYEQYF
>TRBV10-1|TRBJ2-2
CASSVGLVGTGELFF
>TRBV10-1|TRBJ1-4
CASPRGGEKLFF
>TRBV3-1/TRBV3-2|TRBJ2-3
CASTSGGGTDTQYF
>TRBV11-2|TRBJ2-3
CASRRQGETRPYPWDTQYF
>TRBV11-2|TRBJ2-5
CASSPAVLLAQETQYF
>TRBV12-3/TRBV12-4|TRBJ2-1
CASSLRLAGEQFF
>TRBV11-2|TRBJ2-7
CASSALAGVSEQYF
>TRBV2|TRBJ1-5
CASSDWGRGVSNQPQHF
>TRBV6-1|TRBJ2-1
CASSEWEGPNEQFF
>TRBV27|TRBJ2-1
CASSSTTPHTNEQFF
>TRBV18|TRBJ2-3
CASSSPGQLFGDTQYF
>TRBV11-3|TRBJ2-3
CASSPGAGATDTQYF
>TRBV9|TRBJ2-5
CASSGAETQYF
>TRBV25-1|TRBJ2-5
CASSEGVARQETQYF
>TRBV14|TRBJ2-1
CASSQDLHSYNEQFF
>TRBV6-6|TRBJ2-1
CASSPRATSGKTNEQFF
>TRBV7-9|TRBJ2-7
CASSLISGKIYEQYF
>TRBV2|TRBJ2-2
CASRKEGTGELFF
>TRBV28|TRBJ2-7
CASRAGSGREQYF
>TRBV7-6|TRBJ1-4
CASSPRQGPEEKLFF
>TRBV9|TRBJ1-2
CASSSTTGVYGYTF
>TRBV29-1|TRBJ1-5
CSVGQLNQPQHF
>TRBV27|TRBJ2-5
CASSLAASGIPETQYF
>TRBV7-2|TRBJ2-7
CASSIQGQGLGEQYF
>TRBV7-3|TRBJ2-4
CASSGIAKNIQYF
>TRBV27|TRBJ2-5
CASSLQPGLAGGPKTQYF
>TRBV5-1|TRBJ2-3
CASSFAGTGTDTQYF
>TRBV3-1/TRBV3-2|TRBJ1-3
CAIGDRSSGNTIYF
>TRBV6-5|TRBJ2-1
CASSRRVDNEQFF
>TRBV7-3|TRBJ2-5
CASSPRQGQTQYF
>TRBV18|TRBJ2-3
CASSPHRRADTQYF
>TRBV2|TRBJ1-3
CASSGTIGNTIYF
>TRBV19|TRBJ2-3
CASSTNRVPTDTQYF
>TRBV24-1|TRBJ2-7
CATSETGSYEQYF
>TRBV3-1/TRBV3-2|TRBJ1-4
CASSQGWGGATNEKLFF